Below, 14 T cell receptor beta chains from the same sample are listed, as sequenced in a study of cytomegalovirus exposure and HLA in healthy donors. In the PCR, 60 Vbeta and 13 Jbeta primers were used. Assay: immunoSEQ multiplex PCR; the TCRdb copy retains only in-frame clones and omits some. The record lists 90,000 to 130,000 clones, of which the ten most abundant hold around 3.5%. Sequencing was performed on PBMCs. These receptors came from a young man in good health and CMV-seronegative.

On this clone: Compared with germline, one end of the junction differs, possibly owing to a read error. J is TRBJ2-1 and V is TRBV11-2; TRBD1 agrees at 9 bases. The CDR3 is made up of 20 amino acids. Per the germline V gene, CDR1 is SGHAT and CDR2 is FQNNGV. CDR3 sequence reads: CASSLERKGGLQGAYNEQFF. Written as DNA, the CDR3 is TGTGCCAGCAGCTTAGAACGGAAGGGGGGGTTACAGGGGGCCTATAATGAGCAGTTCTTC.

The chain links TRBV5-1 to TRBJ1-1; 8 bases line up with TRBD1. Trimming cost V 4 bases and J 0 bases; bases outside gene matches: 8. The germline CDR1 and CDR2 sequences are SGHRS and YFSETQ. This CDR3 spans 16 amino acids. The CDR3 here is CASSPREQGVNTEAFF. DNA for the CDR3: TGCGCCAGCAGCCCTCGGGAACAGGGGGTGAACACTGAAGCTTTCTTT.

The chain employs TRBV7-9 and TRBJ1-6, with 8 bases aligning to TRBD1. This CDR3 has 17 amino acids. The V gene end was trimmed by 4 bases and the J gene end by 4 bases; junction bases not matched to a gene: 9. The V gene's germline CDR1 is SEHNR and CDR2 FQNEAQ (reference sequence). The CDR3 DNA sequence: TGTGCCAGCAGCTCAAGGACAGGGCAGGGGTATAATTCACCCCTCCACTTT. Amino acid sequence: CASSSRTGQGYNSPLHF.

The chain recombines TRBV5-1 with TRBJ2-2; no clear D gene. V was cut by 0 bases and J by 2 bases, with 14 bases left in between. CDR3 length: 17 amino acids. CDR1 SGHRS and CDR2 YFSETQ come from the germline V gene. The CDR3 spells CASSLGPGTANTGELFF. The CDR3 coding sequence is TGCGCCAGCAGCTTGGGCCCAGGTACTGCTAACACCGGGGAGCTGTTTTTT.

The CDR3 loop is CASSLGRGASYEQYF. The DNA of the CDR3 is TGTGCCAGCAGCCTCGGGAGGGGGGCGTCCTACGAGCAGTACTTC. V and J are TRBV6-5 and TRBJ2-7, with TRBD2 matching 8 bases. CDR1 MNHEY and CDR2 SVGAGI come from the germline V gene. The junction had 8 bases not matched to a gene; V was cut back by 6 bases and J by 1 base. The CDR3 loop spans 15 amino acids.

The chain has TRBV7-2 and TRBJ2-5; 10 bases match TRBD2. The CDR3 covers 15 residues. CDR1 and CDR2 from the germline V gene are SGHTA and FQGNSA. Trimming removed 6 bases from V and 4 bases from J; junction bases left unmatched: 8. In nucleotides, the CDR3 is TGTGCCAGCAGGCATAGACTAGCGGGCACAGAGACCCAGTACTTC. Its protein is CASRHRLAGTETQYF. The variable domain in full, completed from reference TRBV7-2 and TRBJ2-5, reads GAGVSQSPSNKVTEKGKDVELRCDPISGHTALYWYRQSLGQGLEFLIYFQGNSAPDKSGLPSDRFSAERTGGSVSTLTIQRTQQEDSAVYLCASRHRLAGTETQYFGPGTRLLVL.

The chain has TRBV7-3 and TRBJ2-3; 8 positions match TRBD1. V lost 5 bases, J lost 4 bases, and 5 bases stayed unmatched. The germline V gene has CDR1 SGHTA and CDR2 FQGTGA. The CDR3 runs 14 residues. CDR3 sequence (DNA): TGTGCCAGCAGCCTGACAGGGGATGCAGATACGCAGTATTTT. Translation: CASSLTGDADTQYF.

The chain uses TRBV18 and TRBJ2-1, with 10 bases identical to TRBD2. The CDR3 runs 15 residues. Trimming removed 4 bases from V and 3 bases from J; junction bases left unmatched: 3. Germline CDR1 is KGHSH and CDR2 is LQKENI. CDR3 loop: CASSQSSGSYNEQFF. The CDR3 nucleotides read TGTGCCAGCTCACAATCTAGCGGGAGCTACAATGAGCAGTTCTTC.

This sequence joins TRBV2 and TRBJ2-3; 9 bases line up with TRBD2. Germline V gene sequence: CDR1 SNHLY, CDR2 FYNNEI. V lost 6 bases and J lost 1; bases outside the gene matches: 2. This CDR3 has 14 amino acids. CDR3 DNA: TGTGCCAGCAGGTTAGCGGGGGGCACAGATACGCAGTATTTT. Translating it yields CASRLAGGTDTQYF.

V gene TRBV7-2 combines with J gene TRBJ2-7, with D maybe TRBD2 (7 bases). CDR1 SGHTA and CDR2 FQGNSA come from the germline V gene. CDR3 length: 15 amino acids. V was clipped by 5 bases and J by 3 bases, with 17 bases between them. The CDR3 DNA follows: TGTGCCAGCAGCCCTTCTGGGGGCGGGAGCTACGAGCAGTACTTC. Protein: CASSPSGGGSYEQYF.

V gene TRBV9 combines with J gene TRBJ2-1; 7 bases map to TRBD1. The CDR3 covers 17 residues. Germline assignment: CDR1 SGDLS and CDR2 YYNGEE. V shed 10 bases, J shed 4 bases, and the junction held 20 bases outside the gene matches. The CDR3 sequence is CAAVEVLPGQSYNEQFF. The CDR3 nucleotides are TGTGCCGCGGTGGAAGTACTCCCGGGACAGAGTTACAATGAGCAGTTCTTC.

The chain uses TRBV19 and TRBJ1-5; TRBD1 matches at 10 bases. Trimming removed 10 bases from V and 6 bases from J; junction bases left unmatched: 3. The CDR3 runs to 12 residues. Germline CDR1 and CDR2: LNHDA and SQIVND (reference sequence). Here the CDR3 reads CATDRGRQPQHF. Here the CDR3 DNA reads TGTGCCACAGACAGGGGGCGTCAGCCCCAGCATTTT. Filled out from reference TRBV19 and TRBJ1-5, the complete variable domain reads DGGITQSPKYLFRKEGQNVTLSCEQNLNHDAMYWYRQDPGQGLRLIYYSQIVNDFQKGDIAEGYSVSREKKESFPLTVTSAQKNPTAFYLCATDRGRQPQHFGDGTRLSIL.

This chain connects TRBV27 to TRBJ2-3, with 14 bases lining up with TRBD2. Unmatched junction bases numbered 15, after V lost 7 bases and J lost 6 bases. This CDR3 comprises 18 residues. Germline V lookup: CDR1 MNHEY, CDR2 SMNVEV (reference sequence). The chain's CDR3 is CASTQRGLAGALGDTQYF. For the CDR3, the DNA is TGTGCCAGCACCCAAAGGGGACTAGCGGGGGCCCTCGGGGATACGCAGTATTTT.

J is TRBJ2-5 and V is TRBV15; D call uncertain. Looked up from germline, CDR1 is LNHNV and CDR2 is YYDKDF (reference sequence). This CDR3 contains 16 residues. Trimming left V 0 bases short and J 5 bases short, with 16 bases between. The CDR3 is CATSRDLGYAEETQYF. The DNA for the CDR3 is TGTGCCACCAGCAGAGATCTGGGTTACGCGGAGGAGACCCAGTACTTC.